This T cell receptor beta chain came from a study of cytomegalovirus exposure and HLA in healthy donors. A multiplex PCR was run with 60 Vbeta primers and 13 Jbeta primers. TCRdb keeps only in-frame clones here, not all; method: immunoSEQ multiplex PCR. This sample has approximately 110,000 clones, with 81% found just once. A few counts support this clone. Between the trimmed V and J ends, which lost 6 bases and 3 bases, there was a span of 18 bases. This CDR3 has 16 residues. Looked up from germline, CDR1 is SEHNR and CDR2 is FQNEAQ (reference sequence). The chain recombines TRBV7-9 with TRBJ2-1, with D possibly being TRBD2 (7 bases). The sequence was collected from a woman aged 25 to 39 in good health and CMV-seronegative. The sample taken for sequencing was PBMCs. Written as DNA, the CDR3 is TGTGCCAGCAGACAAATGGGGGGGGCGAGCTACAATGAGCAGTTCTTC. This gives the protein CASRQMGGASYNEQFF. The full variable domain, with the rest looked up from reference TRBV7-9 and TRBJ2-1, is DTGVSQNPRHKITKRGQNVTFRCDPISEHNRLYWYRQTLGQGPEFLTYFQNEAQLEKSRLLSDRFSAERPKGSFSTLEIQRTEQGDSAMYLCASRQMGGASYNEQFFGPGTRLTVL.